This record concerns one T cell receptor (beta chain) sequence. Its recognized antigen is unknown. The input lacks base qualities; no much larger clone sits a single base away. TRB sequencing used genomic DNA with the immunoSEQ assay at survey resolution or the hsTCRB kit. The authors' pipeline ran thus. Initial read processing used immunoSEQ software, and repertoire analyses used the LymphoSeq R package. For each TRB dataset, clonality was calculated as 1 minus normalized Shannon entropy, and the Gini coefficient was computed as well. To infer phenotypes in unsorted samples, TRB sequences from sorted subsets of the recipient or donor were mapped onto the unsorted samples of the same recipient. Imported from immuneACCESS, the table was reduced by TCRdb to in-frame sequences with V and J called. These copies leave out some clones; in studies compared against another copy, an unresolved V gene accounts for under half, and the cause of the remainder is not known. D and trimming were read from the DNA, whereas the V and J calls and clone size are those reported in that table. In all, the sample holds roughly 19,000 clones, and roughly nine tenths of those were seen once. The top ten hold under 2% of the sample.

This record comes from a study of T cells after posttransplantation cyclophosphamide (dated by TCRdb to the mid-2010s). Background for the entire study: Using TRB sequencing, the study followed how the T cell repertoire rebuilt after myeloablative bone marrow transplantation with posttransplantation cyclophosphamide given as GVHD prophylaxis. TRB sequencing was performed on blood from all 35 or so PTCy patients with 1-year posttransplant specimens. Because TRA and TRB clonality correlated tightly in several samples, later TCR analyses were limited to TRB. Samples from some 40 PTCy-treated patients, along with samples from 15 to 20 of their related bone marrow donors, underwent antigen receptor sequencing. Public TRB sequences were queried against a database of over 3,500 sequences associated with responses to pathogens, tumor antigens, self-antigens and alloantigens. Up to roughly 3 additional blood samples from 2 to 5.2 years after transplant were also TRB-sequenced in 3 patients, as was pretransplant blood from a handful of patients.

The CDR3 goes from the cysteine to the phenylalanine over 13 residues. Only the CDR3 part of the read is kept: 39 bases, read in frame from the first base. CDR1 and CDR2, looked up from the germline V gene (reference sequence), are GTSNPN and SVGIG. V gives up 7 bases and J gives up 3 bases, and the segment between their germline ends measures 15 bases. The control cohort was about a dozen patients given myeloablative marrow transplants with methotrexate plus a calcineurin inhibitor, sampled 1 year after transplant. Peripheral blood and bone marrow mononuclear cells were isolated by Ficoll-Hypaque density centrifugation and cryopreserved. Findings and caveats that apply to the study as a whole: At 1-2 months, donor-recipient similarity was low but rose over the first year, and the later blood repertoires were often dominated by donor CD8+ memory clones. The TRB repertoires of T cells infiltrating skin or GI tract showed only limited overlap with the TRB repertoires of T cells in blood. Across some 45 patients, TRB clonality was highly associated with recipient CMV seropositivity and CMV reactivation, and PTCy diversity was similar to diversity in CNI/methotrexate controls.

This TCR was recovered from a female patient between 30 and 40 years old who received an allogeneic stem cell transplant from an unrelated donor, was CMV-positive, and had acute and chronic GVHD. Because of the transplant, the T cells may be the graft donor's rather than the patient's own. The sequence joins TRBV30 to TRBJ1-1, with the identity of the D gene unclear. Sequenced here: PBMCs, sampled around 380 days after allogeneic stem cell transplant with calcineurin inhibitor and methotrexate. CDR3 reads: CASPDGWDTEAFF. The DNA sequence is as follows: TGTGCCTCGCCCGACGGGTGGGACACTGAAGCTTTCTTT.